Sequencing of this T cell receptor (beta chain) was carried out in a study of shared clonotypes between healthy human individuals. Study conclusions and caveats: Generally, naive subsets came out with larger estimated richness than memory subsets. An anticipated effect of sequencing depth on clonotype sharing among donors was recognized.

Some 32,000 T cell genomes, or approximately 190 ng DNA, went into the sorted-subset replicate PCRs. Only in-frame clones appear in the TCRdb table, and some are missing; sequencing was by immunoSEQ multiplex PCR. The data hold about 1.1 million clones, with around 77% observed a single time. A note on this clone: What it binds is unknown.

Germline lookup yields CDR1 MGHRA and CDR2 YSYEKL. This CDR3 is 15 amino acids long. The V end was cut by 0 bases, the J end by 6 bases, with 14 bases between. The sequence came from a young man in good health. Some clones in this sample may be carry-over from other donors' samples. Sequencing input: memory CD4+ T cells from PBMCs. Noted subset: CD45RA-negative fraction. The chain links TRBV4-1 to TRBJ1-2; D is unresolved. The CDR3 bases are TGCGCCAGCAGCCAAGATGGCGGGAAATACAATGGCTACACCTTC. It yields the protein CASSQDGGKYNGYTF.